This T cell receptor (beta chain) was identified during a study of blood T cell repertoires in COVID-19. Study overall: COVID-19 samples, acute and convalescent, were from the United States, Italy and Spain. The analysed material was cDNA or gDNA that came from T cells, B-cell-depleted T cells, or PBMCs.

V lost 5 bases and J 4 bases, leaving 6 bases between the germline ends. The V gene's germline CDR1 is SQVTM and CDR2 ANQGSEA. This CDR3 spans 10 amino acids. Per the study methods: From reference gene primer amplification, estimates of nucleated cell counts were derived. Profiled with immunoSEQ multiplex PCR; TCRdb holds only in-frame clones, not every one. The V and J calls and clone size come from that table; D and trimming were worked out from the DNA. The sample yields some 150,000 clones, about 83% seen once. The sample comprised peripheral blood. V and J are TRBV29-1 and TRBJ2-7, with D perhaps matching TRBD2 (6 bases). The TCR sequence derives from a woman in her forties or fifties with active or convalescent COVID-19. DNA of the CDR3: TGCAGCGTTCGGGAGTACGAGCAGTACTTC. As protein: CSVREYEQYF.